Below are 18 T cell receptor beta chains sequenced from a single sample in a study of T cells in Graves' hyperthyroidism and ophthalmopathy. Using RNA transcripts as the source, TCR beta CDR3 regions were amplified. An initial round of RT-PCR targeting the TCR CDR3 relied on the HTBI primer set. TCRdb re-called the multiplex PCR reads with MiXCR, one entry per CDR3 protein. The data hold around 800,000 distinct CDR3 sequences, with roughly 37% observed a single time. Sequencing was carried out using blood. These TCRs come from a man between 18 and 35 years old with Graves' hyperthyroidism.

Remarks on this clonotype: Possible read error: a much larger clone is one base away. J is TRBJ2-2 and V is TRBV7-9, with 11 bases lining up with TRBD1. Germline assignment: CDR1 SEHNR and CDR2 FQNEAQ (reference sequence). The CDR3 sequence is 16 residues long. The V and J ends lost 5 bases and 4 bases, in that order; junction bases with no gene match: 6. CDR3: CASSLRDRGITGELFF. The CDR3 bases are TGTGCCAGCAGCCTCCGGGACAGGGGGATCACCGGGGAGCTGTTTTTT.

This clonotype was counted ten times or more. This sequence joins TRBV15 and TRBJ2-5; maybe TRBD2 (6 bases). The germline V and J ends were trimmed by 5 bases and 3 bases, with 10 bases remaining between them. The CDR3 spans 13 residues. CDR1 is LNHNV and CDR2 is YYDKDF in the germline V gene (reference sequence). CDR3 residues: CATSEGTEETQYF. The CDR3 nucleotides read TGTGCCACCAGCGAGGGGACTGAAGAGACCCAGTACTTC.

This chain connects TRBV9 to TRBJ1-3; D is unclear. The CDR3 contains 15 residues. CDR1 is SGDLS, CDR2 YYNGEE, per germline. The germline V and J ends were trimmed by 2 bases and 3 bases, with 12 bases remaining between them. CDR3 sequence reads: CASSVYSGLGNTIYF. The CDR3 DNA follows: TGTGCCAGCAGCGTCTACAGCGGTCTTGGAAACACCATATATTTT.

This clonotype was picked up many times. The rearrangement links TRBV20-1 to TRBJ2-5; D possibly matches TRBD1 or TRBD2 (5 bases each). V lost 0 bases, J lost 0 bases, and 8 bases lay in between. The CDR3 runs to 14 residues. Germline V gene lookup returns CDR1 DFQATT and CDR2 SNEGSKA (reference sequence). The CDR3 region has the DNA TGCAGTGCTAGAGAGGGGACCAACCAAGAGACCCAGTACTTC. It translates to CSAREGTNQETQYF.

The chain carries TRBV7-9 and TRBJ1-3; D might be TRBD1 (6 bases). Germline-derived CDR1 and CDR2 are SEHNR and FQNEAQ (reference sequence). The CDR3 loop spans 17 amino acids. The V end was cut by 5 bases, the J end by 0 bases, with 17 bases between. The CDR3 region is CASSQAFRTDSGNTIYF. Here the CDR3 DNA reads TGTGCCAGCAGCCAAGCCTTTCGGACAGACTCTGGAAACACCATATATTTT.

This clonotype was seen ten or more times. The chain recombines TRBV25-1 with TRBJ1-2, with D unresolved. CDR3 length: 17 amino acids. The germline V gene encodes CDR1 MGHDK and CDR2 SYGVNS. With 1 base removed from V and 4 bases from J, the gap between germline ends came to 19 bases. CDR3 bases: TGTGCCAGCAGTGAATCGGACTTGGGCAGCTTCTTCTATGGCTACACCTTC. It encodes CASSESDLGSFFYGYTF.

This clonotype was observed at least ten times. The junction and the germline gene differ at one end; a read error may be behind it. The CDR3 nucleotides read TGCGCCAGCAGTGAGTCCGGGGGAGCTTACGATTTT. The encoded protein is CASSESGGAYDF. The chain links TRBV10-2 to TRBJ1-3; a possible D gene is TRBD1 (5 bases). Germline CDR1 WSHSY, CDR2 SAAADI. The CDR3 consists of 12 residues.

This clonotype was picked up many times. The chain uses TRBV20-1 and TRBJ2-7, with D perhaps TRBD1 or TRBD2 (5 bases each). The germline V gene has CDR1 DFQATT and CDR2 SNEGSKA (reference sequence). The germline V and J ends were trimmed by 6 bases and 0 bases, with 12 bases remaining between them. CDR3 length equals 13 residues. CDR3 sequence reads: CSARDGLSYEQYF. In DNA, the CDR3 is TGCAGTGCCCGGGACGGCCTCTCCTACGAGCAGTACTTC.

The DNA for the CDR3 is TGTGCCAGCAGCTCACCAGGACTAGCGGAACCCTACGAGCAGTACTTC. Protein: CASSSPGLAEPYEQYF. V and J are TRBV11-2 and TRBJ2-7; TRBD2 matches 10 bases. Germline CDR1 SGHAT, CDR2 FQNNGV. The J segment lost 2 bases and the V segment lost 4 bases, leaving 8 bases of the junction unmatched. The CDR3 sequence is 16 residues long.

The chain uses TRBV5-6 and TRBJ1-3, with D possibly matching TRBD1 (5 bases). The V end lost 1 base, the J end lost 6 bases, and 14 bases lay between the germline ends. Germline V lookup: CDR1 SGHDT, CDR2 YYEEEE. The length of the CDR3 is 15 residues. In DNA, the CDR3 is TGTGCCAGCAGCTTGCAGCCAGGGCAGAAAAACACCATATATTTT. Translation gives CASSLQPGQKNTIYF.

The rearrangement joins TRBV4-1 to TRBJ1-2, with TRBD1 matching over 10 bases. The junction had 3 bases not matched to a gene; V was cut back by 1 base and J by 4 bases. The CDR3 is made up of 15 amino acids. Germline V gives CDR1 MGHRA, CDR2 YSYEKL. The CDR3 region is CASSQGQGAFYGYTF. The CDR3 DNA reads TGCGCCAGCAGCCAAGGACAGGGGGCGTTCTATGGCTACACCTTC.

For this clonotype: This likely comes from a read error, as the CDR3 has no conserved phenylalanine or tryptophan at its end. The chain couples TRBV5-1 to TRBJ1-1; D is undetermined. The CDR3 covers 13 residues. Germline lookup yields CDR1 SGHRS and CDR2 YFSETQ. Trimming stripped 0 bases from V and 2 bases from J, with 5 bases between. CDR3 sequence (DNA): TGCGCCAGCAGCTTGGGGGGAAACACTGAAGCTTTCCTT. This sequence encodes CASSLGGNTEAFL.

The chain carries TRBV11-2 and TRBJ2-6; D is uncertain. V lost 5 bases, J lost 3 bases, and 11 bases lay in between. The CDR3 totals 15 residues. Germline CDR1 reads SGHAT; CDR2 reads FQNNGV. CDR3 amino acids: CASSRMGFGANVLTF. The DNA of the CDR3 is TGTGCCAGCAGCCGGATGGGGTTTGGGGCCAACGTCCTGACTTTC. The variable domain in full, completed from reference TRBV11-2 and TRBJ2-6, reads EAGVAQSPRYKIIEKRQSVAFWCNPISGHATLYWYQQILGQGPKLLIQFQNNGVVDDSQLPKDRFSAERLKGVDSTLKIQPAKLEDSAVYLCASSRMGFGANVLTFGAGSRLTVL.

The rearrangement links TRBV10-3 to TRBJ1-2; D is unresolved. CDR3 length equals 12 residues. The V and J ends lost 3 bases and 8 bases respectively, with 10 bases between them. Germline assignment: CDR1 ENHRY and CDR2 SYGVKD. CDR3 nucleotides: TGTGCCATCAGTGATGTTACTGGGGGCTACACCTTC. Translated, it gives CAISDVTGGYTF.

As concerns this clonotype: This may come from a read error, since a much larger clone is one base off. The chain links TRBV5-4 to TRBJ2-5; perhaps TRBD1 as D (5 bases). This CDR3 comprises 14 residues. Germline CDR1 is SGHNT and CDR2 is YYREEE (reference sequence). The germline V and J ends were trimmed by 1 base and 7 bases, with 14 bases remaining between them. CDR3 DNA: TGTGCCAGCAGCTTGAGGGCAGCCCAGGGGACCCAGTACTTC. Its protein product is CASSLRAAQGTQYF.

This clonotype has more than one count but fewer than ten. The chain uses TRBV9 and TRBJ1-2; the D gene is possibly TRBD1 (5 bases). CDR3 length equals 11 residues. The germline gives CDR1 SGDLS, CDR2 YYNGEE. Trimming took off 8 bases at V and 3 bases at J, with 8 bases between the two ends. The CDR3 sequence: CASVGDYGYTF. CDR3 nucleotide sequence: TGTGCCAGTGTGGGGGACTATGGCTACACCTTC.

V is TRBV9 and J is TRBJ2-7, with D possibly TRBD2 on 7 matching bases. Germline values: CDR1 SGDLS, CDR2 YYNGEE. V gave up 6 bases and J gave up 5 bases, with 18 bases separating them. This CDR3 spans 14 amino acids. The CDR3 protein is CASTRGGGDDEQYF. CDR3 DNA: TGTGCCAGCACCCGGGGAGGGGGGGACGACGAGCAGTACTTC. Based on the CDR3 plus reference TRBV9 and TRBJ2-7, the full variable domain is DSGVTQTPKHLITATGQRVTLRCSPRSGDLSVYWYQQSLDQGLQFLIQYYNGEERAKGNILERFSAQQFPDLHSELNLSSLELGDSALYFCASTRGGGDDEQYFGPGTRLTVT.

This clonotype was recorded once. The chain couples TRBV7-6 to TRBJ2-5; 9 bases line up with TRBD1. The CDR3 is made up of 15 amino acids. Germline CDR1 is SGHVS and CDR2 is FNYEAQ. The junction had 5 bases not matched to a gene; V was cut back by 5 bases and J by 1 base. CDR3 in DNA: TGTGCCAGCAGCCTCCGGGACAGGGCCCAAGAGACCCAGTACTTC. It codes for CASSLRDRAQETQYF.